This TCR beta chain was sequenced in a study of regulatory T cells in long-lasting Graves disease (dated by TCRdb to the early 2020s). With regard to the full study: Newly diagnosed Graves' disease patients had taken antithyroid drugs for less than 3 months. This study used TCR sequencing and RNA sequencing of peripheral blood to compare persistent Graves' disease patients against newly diagnosed Graves' disease patients. The study was conducted in China and was registered as a clinical trial. TCR sequencing covered some 13 persistent and some 20 newly diagnosed Graves' disease patients, some 35 samples in total.

The paper's findings and limits, for the study overall: Persistent Graves' disease patients showed lower TCR Shannon entropy and fewer highly expanded clones than newly diagnosed patients, suggesting clonal expansion. The small sample size was acknowledged by the authors as a limitation that may reduce accuracy. TRBV28, TRBJ1-2 and TRBJ2-5 were preferentially used in persistent disease, while TRBV20-1 and TRBJ2-1 were favored in newly diagnosed disease. Sequencing and analysis were restricted to the TCR beta chain. Patients with persistent disease shared more public clonotypes (around 3,000) than newly diagnosed patients did (more than 900). Only peripheral blood was studied, because thyroid tissue, the primary lesion, was inaccessible.

The time point label here, explained by the study, means: newly diagnosed GD, antithyroid drugs for less than 3 months. For both TCR sequencing and RNA sequencing, RNA was extracted from PBMCs in TRIzol. The diagnosis of Graves' disease was made according to American Thyroid Association guidelines. Recruitment of patients was carried out at an endocrinology department in Xi'an, China. From each patient, 7.5 to 9.5 milliliters of peripheral blood was collected into an EDTA anticoagulant tube. PBMCs were isolated by Ficoll Paque Plus density gradient separation without further T cell sorting. An Agilent 2100 Bioanalyzer and agarose gel were used to check RNA quality, while a NanoDrop 2000 measured RNA concentration. Compared with germline, V lacks 2 bases and J lacks 4 bases; bases without a gene match: 4. CDR1 GTSNPN and CDR2 SVGIG are derived from the germline V gene (reference sequence). Measured from the cysteine to the phenylalanine, the CDR3 is 14 residues long. Only the CDR3 portion is preserved as DNA: 42 bases, with reading frame beginning at the first base.

Library creation used multiplex PCR. TCRdb records Illumina HiSeq 4000 as the sequencer. CDR3 regions were amplified by Arm-PCR with iRepertoire HTBI primers to construct TCR beta libraries. Before sequencing, the PCR products underwent gel purification. On the authors' methods: A total of 62 TRBV and 14 TRBJ segments were identified across samples and were used for gene usage analysis of CDR3 amino acid clonotypes. COPE and FqMerger were used to merge the filtered high-quality paired reads into contigs. Contigs were aligned with BLAST to IMGT TRBV, TRBD and TRBJ reference genes, and CDR3 was defined per IMGT. Any clonotype with a frequency above 0.1% was classified as a highly expanded clone. Repertoire diversity was measured by Shannon entropy, and V-J evenness by the Gini coefficient. Public clonotypes were defined as clonotypes shared by more than one individual. TCRdb reworked the public reads: Q25 trimming with fastp, MiXCR clone assembly, productive beta chains retained. Merged by CDR3 protein, the rows form single entries marked with the most common genes and DNA. Here the V and J calls rest on TCRdb's processing, not on the authors' analysis. This sample is represented by 200,000 to 250,000 distinct CDR3 sequences; around 19% of them were singletons. Of the sample, about an eighth is held by the ten largest clones.

At least ten counts were recorded for this clonotype. The clone's antigen remains unknown. No much larger clonotype is one base removed from it; base qualities were not supplied. This sample was also put to use in a study of T cells in Graves' hyperthyroidism and ophthalmopathy. As the second study states: Stable Graves' hyperthyroidism was defined as no progression to ophthalmopathy during 18 months of follow-up. The hyperthyroidism patients were between 18 and 65 years old and newly diagnosed, with a disease duration of less than 2 months. Patients with uncontrolled infections, other autoimmune diseases, pregnancy or lactation were excluded. Diagnoses were established on the basis of clinical symptoms, serum thyroxine and TRAb, thyroid ultrasound, and orbital computed tomography. The first round of RT-PCR for the TCR CDR3 was performed with the HTBI primer set and the Qiagen OneStep RT-PCR kit. Most expanded thyroid clonotypes (frequency above 0.001) were also detected in blood, suggesting blood repertoires may reflect thyroid immune responses. A 13 V-J signature model separated ophthalmopathy from stable hyperthyroidism, with just over 85% sensitivity and 81% to 83% specificity in cross-validation and 80%/75% in testing. During validation, the model predicted progression to ophthalmopathy a median of roughly 7.1 months ahead of onset, with approximately 70% sensitivity and almost 75% specificity. To identify TCR V-J signatures that set the groups apart, the researchers used a discovery cohort of 95 to 100 patients, made up of about 44 with Graves' ophthalmopathy and 57 with stable Graves' hyperthyroidism. Prospective prediction of ophthalmopathy was tested in an independent validation cohort of 18 to 20 hyperthyroidism patients and roughly 16 patients who later progressed to ophthalmopathy. The 75 to 100 discovery patients were randomly split 7:3 into training and test sets. In addition, the study compared T-cell repertoires in thyroid tissue and in blood from roughly 6 Graves' hyperthyroidism patients. After sampling, hyperthyroidism patients received methimazole starting at 30 mg daily, and ophthalmopathy patients received high-dose intravenous methylprednisolone. Libraries were constructed in a second round of multiplex PCR, after which size selection and purification were performed. Sequencing of the libraries was done on an Illumina HiSeq2000 using paired-end 100 bp reads. SOAPnuke was used to process the raw data, with reads discarded if the reads contained adapters or uncalled bases, had a mean Phred below 15, or lacked an exact constant-primer or identifier match. High-quality paired reads were merged using COPE v1.2.5, and each unique nucleotide sequence was defined as a clonotype. MiTCR v1.1 was used to align the clonotypes against IMGT TRBV, TRBD and TRBJ reference segments. The analysis was restricted to V-J combinations with a frequency above 0.0001, which together covered about 99% of the repertoires. A TCS score was defined as the ratio between F50 (clonal expansion) and ExV (chaos), using BLOSUM62-based TCRdist between CDR3 peptides within each V-J. Welch's t-statistics and random forest reduced fewer than 550 V-J features to about 12, which were used in a naive Bayes classifier (R e1071). No statistical method was used to fix the sample size in advance, and group allocation was not hidden from the investigators. TCR Vbeta CDR3 sequencing of 130 to 150 peripheral blood samples (under 45 ophthalmopathy, under 80 hyperthyroidism and 17 progressor patients) is reported in the paper.

The origin of this receptor is a woman younger than 45 with Graves disease. Donor details come from another sample of the same person, matched by shared clones. This specimen was peripheral blood mononuclear cells (PBMCs), taken at new diagnosis, from a patient treated with antithyroid drugs. The chain uses TRBV30 and TRBJ1-3; TRBD1 agrees with 8 junctional bases. The CDR3 protein: CAWSQGAPGNTIYF. The sequence in DNA is TGTGCCTGGAGTCAGGGGGCGCCCGGAAACACCATATATTTT.